Here is one TCR beta chain with its context. This sample stems from a study of technical replicates of blood from a handful of donors. Germline-derived CDR1 and CDR2 are SEHNR and FQNEAQ (reference sequence). The CDR3 loop spans 14 amino acids. Trimming took off 6 bases at V and 7 bases at J, with 16 bases between the two ends. The method was immunoSEQ multiplex PCR; TCRdb's version includes in-frame clones alone and lacks a portion of them. Of 80,000 to 95,000 clones detected, approximately 94% appear once; the ten largest clones hold 0.24%. Material: T cells isolated from PBMCs. The clonotype was recovered from a human donor in good health. J is TRBJ1-5 and V is TRBV7-9; D possibly corresponds to TRBD1 (6 bases). The CDR3 region is CASRGGGEGQPQHF. The CDR3 DNA reads TGTGCCAGCAGGGGAGGGGGAGAAGGGCAGCCCCAGCATTTT.